The clone carrying this T cell receptor beta chain was counted between two and nine times. As yet, its antigen is unknown. This sample is part of a study of T cells after yellow fever vaccination. Whole-study context: Each low-cell-number fraction was prepared by means of SMART-Seq v4 Ultra Low Input.

Looked up from germline, CDR1 is SGHTA and CDR2 is FQGNSA. Trimming took 5 bases from V and 5 from J; bases not matched to a gene: 15. This CDR3 region has 17 residues. A 5'RACE template-switching step, the method used to make TCR cDNA, added a universal primer site and UMIs. TCRdb passed the 5' RACE reads through MiXCR, listing each CDR3 protein once. The sample yields a few hundred thousand distinct CDR3 sequences, approximately 6.3% seen once. Regarding the study as a whole: Most primary-vaccination clones reappeared after the booster (about 97% CD4, approximately 88% CD8).

The receptor's source is a man younger than 45 who received the YFV17D yellow fever vaccine. This chain connects TRBV7-2 to TRBJ2-5, with 9 positions matching TRBD2. This sample comprised CD4+ T cells sorted from PBMCs, obtained on the day of the yellow fever booster vaccination. In nucleotides, the CDR3 is TGTGCCAGCAGCCGGTTGGGGACTAGCTCTAGGCCGGAGACCCAGTACTTC. The encoded protein is CASSRLGTSSRPETQYF.